This T cell receptor (beta chain) was obtained from a study of Graves' ophthalmopathy and Graves' hyperthyroidism. Study at large: Peripheral blood (taken before any treatment) was collected at initial diagnosis.

Ophthalmopathy was moderately-to-severely active, CAS at least 3, NOSPECS at least 4, lasting under 3 months. None of the included patients had other autoimmune diseases, uncontrolled infections, pregnancy or lactation, as these led to exclusion. Symptoms, serum thyroxine and TRAb, thyroid ultrasound, and orbital computed tomography formed the diagnostic basis. RNA transcripts served as template for amplifying TCR beta CDR3 sequences. Scientists carried out first-round RT-PCR using HTBI primers and then a second-round multiplex PCR. TCRdb ran MiXCR on the multiplex PCR reads and lists one entry per CDR3 protein. The sample has some 250,000 distinct CDR3 sequences, 40% to 50% seen once. The V and J ends lost 4 bases and 5 bases, in that order; junction bases with no gene match: 14. Germline CDR1 is SGDLS and CDR2 is YYNGEE. The CDR3 is 16 amino acids.

Sequencing input: peripheral blood. The clonotype comes from an adult man with Graves' ophthalmopathy. The chain employs TRBV9 and TRBJ2-7, with 8 bases matching TRBD2. CDR3 sequence (DNA): TGTGCCAGCAGCCCCGAGCTGGGACTAGGGCGCGACGAGCAGTACTTC. Its translation: CASSPELGLGRDEQYF.